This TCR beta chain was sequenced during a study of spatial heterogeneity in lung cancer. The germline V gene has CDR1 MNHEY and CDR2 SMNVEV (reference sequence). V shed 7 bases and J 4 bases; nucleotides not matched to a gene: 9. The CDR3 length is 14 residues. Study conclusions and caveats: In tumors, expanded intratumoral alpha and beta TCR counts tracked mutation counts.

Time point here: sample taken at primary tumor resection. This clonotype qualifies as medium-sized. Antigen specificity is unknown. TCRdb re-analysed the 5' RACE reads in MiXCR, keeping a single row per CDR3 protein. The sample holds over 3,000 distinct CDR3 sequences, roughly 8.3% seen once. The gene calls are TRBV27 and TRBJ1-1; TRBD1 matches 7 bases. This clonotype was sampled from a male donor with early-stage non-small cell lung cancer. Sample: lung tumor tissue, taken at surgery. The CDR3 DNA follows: TGTGCCAGCAACATCGACAGGGATCGCACTGAAGCTTTCTTT. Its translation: CASNIDRDRTEAFF.